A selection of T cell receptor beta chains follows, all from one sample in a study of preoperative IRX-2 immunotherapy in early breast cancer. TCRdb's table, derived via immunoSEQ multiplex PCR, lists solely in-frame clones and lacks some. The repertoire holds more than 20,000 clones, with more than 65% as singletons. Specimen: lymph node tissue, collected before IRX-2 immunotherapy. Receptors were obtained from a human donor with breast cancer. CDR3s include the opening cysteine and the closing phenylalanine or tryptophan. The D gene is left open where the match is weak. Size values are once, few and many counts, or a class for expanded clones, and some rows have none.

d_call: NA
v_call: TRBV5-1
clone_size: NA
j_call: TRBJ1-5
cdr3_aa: CASSLVGDDQPQHF
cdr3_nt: TGCGCCAGCAGCTTGGTTGGGGACGATCAGCCCCAGCATTTT

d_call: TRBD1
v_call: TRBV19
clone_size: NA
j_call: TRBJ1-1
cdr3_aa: CASSQGASTEAFF
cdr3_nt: TGTGCCAGTAGTCAGGGGGCCTCCACTGAAGCTTTCTTT

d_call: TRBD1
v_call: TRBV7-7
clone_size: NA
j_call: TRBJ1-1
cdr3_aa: CASQAQGGSNTEAFF
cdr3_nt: TGTGCCAGCCAAGCCCAGGGGGGCTCGAACACTGAAGCTTTCTTT

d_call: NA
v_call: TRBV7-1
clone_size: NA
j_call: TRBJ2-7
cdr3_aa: CASGKVSGYEQYF
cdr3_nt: TGTGCCAGCGGTAAAGTGAGCGGCTACGAGCAGTACTTC

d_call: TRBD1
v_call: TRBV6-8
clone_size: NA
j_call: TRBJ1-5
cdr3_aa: CASSPIDRDLYYSNQPQHF
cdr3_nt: TGTGCCAGCAGCCCCATCGACAGGGACCTTTACTATAGCAATCAGCCCCAGCATTTT

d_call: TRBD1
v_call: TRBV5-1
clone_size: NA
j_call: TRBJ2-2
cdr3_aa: CASSLDTDRVIRRNTGELFF
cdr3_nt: TGCGCCAGCAGCCTGGATACTGACAGGGTTATCCGTCGAAACACCGGGGAGCTGTTTTTT

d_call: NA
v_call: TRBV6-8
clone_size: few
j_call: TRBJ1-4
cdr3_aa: CASKSAETNEKLFF
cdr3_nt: TGTGCCAGCAAGAGCGCAGAAACTAATGAAAAACTGTTTTTT

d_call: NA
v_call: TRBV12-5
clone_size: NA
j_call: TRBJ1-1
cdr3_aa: CASGLSSVGSTEAFF
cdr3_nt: TGTGCTAGTGGTTTGTCATCCGTCGGGAGCACTGAAGCTTTCTTT

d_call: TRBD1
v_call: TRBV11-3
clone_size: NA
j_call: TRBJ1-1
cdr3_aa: CASSPLGTGGAGTEAFF
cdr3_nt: TGTGCTAGCAGCCCCCTCGGGACAGGGGGCGCGGGCACTGAAGCTTTCTTT

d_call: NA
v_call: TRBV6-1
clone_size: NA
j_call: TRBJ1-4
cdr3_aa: CAISEGKTVTNEKLFF
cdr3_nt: TGTGCCATCAGTGAAGGGAAGACCGTCACTAATGAAAAACTGTTTTTT

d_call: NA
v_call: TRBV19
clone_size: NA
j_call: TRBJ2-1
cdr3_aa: CASRQGFRHNEQFF
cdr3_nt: TGTGCCAGTAGGCAGGGCTTTCGGCACAATGAGCAGTTCTTC

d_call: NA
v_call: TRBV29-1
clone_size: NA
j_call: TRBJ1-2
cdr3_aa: CSVEAGRSILDGYTF
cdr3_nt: TGCAGCGTTGAAGCCGGGCGGAGTATCCTCGATGGCTACACCTTC

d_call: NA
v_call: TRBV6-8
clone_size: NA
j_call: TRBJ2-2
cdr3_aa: CASTQNPGYTGELFF
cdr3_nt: TGTGCCAGCACCCAGAACCCGGGCTACACCGGGGAGCTGTTTTTT

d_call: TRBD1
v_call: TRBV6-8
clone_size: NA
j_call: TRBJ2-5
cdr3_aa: CASSPGTGDRRETQYF
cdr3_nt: TGTGCCAGCAGTCCCGGGACAGGGGACCGAAGGGAGACCCAGTACTTC

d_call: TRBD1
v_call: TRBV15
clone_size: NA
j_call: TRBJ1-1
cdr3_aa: CAAKPDRVGNTEAFF
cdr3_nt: TGTGCCGCTAAGCCGGACAGGGTCGGGAACACTGAAGCTTTCTTT

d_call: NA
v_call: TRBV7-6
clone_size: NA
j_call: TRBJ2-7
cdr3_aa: CASSLKGIPGDEQYF
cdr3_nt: TGTGCCAGCAGTCTCAAGGGGATCCCCGGGGACGAGCAGTACTTC

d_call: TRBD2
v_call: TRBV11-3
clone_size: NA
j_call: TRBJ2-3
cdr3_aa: CASSLGLAADTQYF
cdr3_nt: TGTGCCAGCAGCTTGGGACTAGCGGCAGATACGCAGTATTTT